The 20 T cell receptor delta chains presented below share a single source sample, sequenced in a study of gammadelta T cells in human blood. TCRdb fed the RT-PCR reads to CATT. The sample holds hundreds of delta-chain clones, about 35% seen once. Sequencing used Vgamma9Vdelta2 gamma-delta T cells from infant blood. The origin of the receptors is a human donor.

To note about this clone: A far larger clone is off by one base, so a read error is likely. In the same sample, other DNA sequences code for this CDR3. V gene assignment gives TRDV2, but the J gene was left uncalled; the D call in the table, TRDD3, was not verified against the DNA. CDR3 length: 15 residues. Germline CDR1 is GEAIGNYY and CDR2 is EKD. The CDR3 here is CACDLLGDLTAQLFF. Written as DNA, the CDR3 is TGTGCCTGTGACTTACTGGGGGATTTGACAGCACAACTCTTCTTC.

This clone qualifies as large. V is TRDV2 and J is TRDJ3, with 7 nucleotides matching TRDD3. V lost 0 bases and J lost 1; bases outside the gene matches: 5. This CDR3 is built from 18 residues. Per the germline V gene, CDR1 is GEAIGNYY and CDR2 is EKD. The CDR3 coding sequence is TGTGCCTGTGACACCGGAGGATACGCGTCCTGGGACACCCGACAGATGTTTTTC. This gives the protein CACDTGGYASWDTRQMFF.

Points on this clone: A far larger clone is one base from this, pointing to a likely read error. V and J are TRDV2 and TRDJ1; 9 bases are a match to TRDD3. The J gene is absent in TCRdb and was assigned here via DNA matching to germline. This CDR3 contains 18 residues. V dropped 6 bases and J dropped 0; count of bases not matched to a gene: 16. The germline gives CDR1 GEAIGNYY, CDR2 EKD. The CDR3 bases are TGTGCCTGTTTTCCTCTACTGGGGGACAACTCCTACACCGATAAACTCATCTTT. Its translation is CACFPLLGDNSYTDKLIF.

This clone counts as large. V usage is TRDV2 and J usage is TRDJ3; 8 bases align to TRDD3. V shed 1 base and J 0 bases; nucleotides not matched to a gene: 7. Germline V gene lookup returns CDR1 GEAIGNYY and CDR2 EKD. The CDR3 covers 19 residues. The CDR3 reads CACDTAGGAPSWDTRQMFF. In DNA form, the CDR3 reads TGTGCCTGTGACACGGCTGGGGGAGCGCCCTCCTGGGACACCCGACAGATGTTTTTC.

By share of the sample, this clone is large. The chain links TRDV2 to TRDJ3; 13 positions agree with TRDD3. The CDR3 extends over 19 amino acids. The ends lost 0 bases at V and 1 base at J; junction bases unmatched: 2. Germline V gives CDR1 GEAIGNYY, CDR2 EKD. The CDR3 loop is CACDTLLGDTSWDTRQMFF. The CDR3 nucleotides are TGTGCCTGTGACACCTTACTGGGGGATACGTCCTGGGACACCCGACAGATGTTTTTC.

Of note for this clone: It differs at one base from a far larger clone, so likely a read error. The chain combines TRDV2 with TRDJ3; 9 nucleotides line up with TRDD3. The J gene, left out of TCRdb, was set here by checking the DNA against germline. Per germline, CDR1 GEAIGNYY and CDR2 EKD. The CDR3 totals 18 residues. The CDR3 loop reads CACDRVLGDSWDTRLMFF. The CDR3 bases are TGTGCCTGTGACAGAGTACTGGGGGACTCCTGGGACACCCGACTGATGTTTTTC.

Comment on this clone: A much larger clonotype is one base distant, so this may be a read error. This sequence joins TRDV2 and TRDJ2, with 12 bases identical to TRDD3. Germline assignment: CDR1 GEAIGNYY and CDR2 EKD. This CDR3 is built from 16 residues. The CDR3 sequence is CACDTAGGYETPQLFF. DNA of the CDR3: TGTGCCTGTGACACCGCTGGGGGATACGAGACACCACAACTCTTCTTT.

A word on this clone: A clone one base away is much larger, so this may be a read error. The chain recombines TRDV2 with TRDJ3; 7 positions agree with TRDD3. The J gene, absent from TCRdb, was called here by matching the DNA to germline. The CDR3 runs 18 residues. The V gene end was trimmed by 2 bases and the J gene end by 0 bases; junction bases not matched to a gene: 6. Germline CDR1 and CDR2: GEAIGNYY and EKD. CDR3 amino acids: CACDILGESSWDTRQMFF. The DNA for the CDR3 is TGTGCCTGTGACATATTGGGGGAAAGCTCCTGGGACACCCGACAGATGTTTTTC.

Concerning this clone itself: It is likely a read error: a sequence one base away is far more abundant. The chain combines TRDV2 with TRDJ3, with a possible D match to TRDD3 (5 bases). The J gene, not given by TCRdb, was assigned here from a germline match of the nucleotide sequence. CDR1 is GEAIGNYY, CDR2 EKD, per germline. The CDR3 totals 18 residues. DNA of the CDR3: TGTGCCTTTGACACCGTGGGGACTAGCTCCTGGGACACCCGACAGATGTTTTTC. It is translated as CAFDTVGTSSWDTRQMFF.

To note about this clone: A single base is all that separates this from a far larger clone, so a read error is likely. V usage is TRDV2 and J usage is TRDJ2; 11 bases are shared with TRDD3. Germline V gene data show CDR1 as GEAIGNYY and CDR2 as EKD. The CDR3 runs 16 residues. As DNA, the CDR3 is TGTGCCTGTGACCCACTGGGGGATAAGGAGACAGCAAAACTCTTCTTT. Its translation: CACDPLGDKETAKLFF.

Points on this clone: A far larger clone differs by one base, so this is likely a read error. This chain uses TRDV2 with TRDJ2; 10 bases match TRDD3. The CDR3 has 13 amino acids. V shed 0 bases and J 12 bases; nucleotides not matched to a gene: 3. CDR1 and CDR2 from the germline V gene are GEAIGNYY and EKD. The CDR3: CACDTWGIPKLFF. For the CDR3, the DNA is TGTGCCTGTGACACCTGGGGGATACCAAAACTCTTCTTT.

Concerning this clone: A much more abundant neighbour one base away suggests this may be a read error. This sequence joins TRDV2 and TRDJ3; 11 bases agree with TRDD3. The J gene comes from matching the DNA to germline here; TCRdb lacks it. After removal of 2 bases from V and 3 bases from J, the junction contained 5 bases not matched to a gene. This CDR3 has 18 amino acids. Germline CDR1 is GEAIGNYY and CDR2 is EKD. CDR3 sequence: CACDKILGDIWDTRQMFF. The DNA for the CDR3 is TGTGCCTGTGACAAAATACTGGGGGATATCTGGGACACCCGACAGATGTTTTTC.

There are a few counts of this clone. A read error is the likely source, as a far larger clone sits one nucleotide away. The chain has TRDV2 and TRDJ2, with D possibly TRDD3 on 5 matching bases. V lost 2 bases and J 5 bases, leaving 11 bases between the germline ends. Germline CDR1 reads GEAIGNYY; CDR2 reads EKD. The length of the CDR3 is 14 residues. The CDR3 loop is CACDILVDTAQLFF. CDR3 coding DNA: TGTGCCTGTGACATACTGGTGGATACAGCACAACTCTTCTTT.

By frequency in the sample, this clone is large. The chain employs TRDV2 and TRDJ3; 10 bases are a match to TRDD3. The CDR3 covers 23 residues. Germline CDR1 and CDR2: GEAIGNYY and EKD. Trimming removed 0 bases from V and 0 bases from J; junction bases left unmatched: 16. The CDR3 coding sequence is TGTGCCTGTGACACCGTACTGGGGGATCTGTCAACTCTGAGCTCCTGGGACACCCGACAGATGTTTTTC. This codes for CACDTVLGDLSTLSSWDTRQMFF.

As regards this clone: This sequence is one base from a far larger clone and is likely a read error. The chain recombines TRDV2 with TRDJ2; 12 nucleotides line up with TRDD3. Since TCRdb gives no J gene, matching the DNA to germline was used here to assign it. Germline V lookup: CDR1 GEAIGNYY, CDR2 EKD. This CDR3 comprises 18 residues. CDR3 in DNA: TGTGCCTGTGACACCCTTACTGGGGGATACTCTCTGACAACACAACTCTTCTTT. Translated, it gives CACDTLTGGYSLTTQLFF.

This clone is labeled medium-sized. This chain joins TRDV2 and TRDJ1; D is undetermined. As TCRdb names no J gene, one was assigned here on the basis of a DNA match to germline. The CDR3 sequence is 16 residues long. Looked up from germline, CDR1 is GEAIGNYY and CDR2 is EKD. V was trimmed by 3 bases and J by 1 base, leaving 17 bases between them. The CDR3 sequence: CACDSRTAAGTDKLIF. CDR3 coding DNA: TGTGCCTGTGACTCCCGTACTGCCGCGGGCACCGATAAACTCATCTTT.

With respect to this clone: A single base separates this from a much larger clone, so it may be a read error. The chain joins TRDV2 to TRDJ2; D ambiguous. This CDR3 has 15 residues. The V gene's germline CDR1 is GEAIGNYY and CDR2 EKD. Trimming cost V 3 bases and J 2 bases, with 12 bases left between them. CDR3 in DNA: TGTGCCTGTGACCCCGTTGGGCCCTTGACAGCACAACTCTTCTTT. Translated, it gives CACDPVGPLTAQLFF.

This clone was counted a few times. The V gene was left uncalled, and the J gene is TRDJ1; the table's TRDD3 call for D was not verified on the DNA. The CDR3 consists of 15 residues. CDR3 nucleotides: TGTGCCGTACTGGGGGACCCAGAGTACACCGATAAACTCATCTTT. This sequence encodes CAVLGDPEYTDKLIF.

This clone is large within its sample. A junction boundary mismatches the germline segment, possibly from a read error. The chain joins TRDV2 to TRDJ1, with 7 nucleotides matching TRDD3. The germline gives CDR1 GEAIGNYY, CDR2 EKD. The CDR3 spans 14 residues. This CDR3 reads CACDAWGNTDKPIF. The DNA of the CDR3 is TGTGCCTGTGACGCGTGGGGGAACACCGATAAACCCATCTTT.

Points on this clone: A far larger clone is just one base off, so this is likely a read error. The J gene is given as TRDJ3, and the V gene is not called; the table's D call, TRDD3, was not checked against the DNA. The CDR3 spans 19 residues. CDR3 DNA sequence: TGTGCCTGTGACACCTGGGGGATAAAAAACTCCTGGGACACTCGACAGATGTTTTTC. This encodes CACDTWGIKNSWDTRQMFF.